Below, 30 T cell receptor beta chains from the same sample are listed, as sequenced in a study of cytomegalovirus exposure and HLA in healthy donors. The PCR employed 60 Vbeta primers together with 13 Jbeta primers. Profiling relied on immunoSEQ multiplex PCR, and the TCRdb table lists in-frame clones only, not all of them. The table lists around 190,000 clones, about four fifths of them singletons. Sequenced material: PBMCs. The receptors here all came from a young man in good health and CMV-seronegative.

The table lists this clone with a few counts. The rearrangement joins TRBV5-8 to TRBJ2-3, with 11 bases aligning to TRBD2. V shed 4 bases and J 0 bases; nucleotides not matched to a gene: 4. The CDR3 runs to 16 residues. Germline CDR1 is SGHTS and CDR2 is YDEGEE. The DNA of the CDR3 is TGTGCCAGCAGCACCGGGACTAGCGGTAGCACAGATACGCAGTATTTT. Protein sequence: CASSTGTSGSTDTQYF.

The genes are TRBV7-3 and TRBJ2-3; TRBD2 matches at 11 bases. The germline gives CDR1 SGHTA, CDR2 FQGTGA. V dropped 4 bases and J dropped 0; count of bases not matched to a gene: 0. This CDR3 contains 15 residues. The CDR3 DNA follows: TGTGCCAGCAGCTGGACTAGCGGGAGCACAGATACGCAGTATTTT. This encodes CASSWTSGSTDTQYF.

This clone was seen only a few times. V usage is TRBV6-1 and J usage is TRBJ2-7; tentative D call: TRBD1 (5 bases). Germline CDR1 MNHNS, CDR2 SASEGT. Deletions cut 2 bases from V and 7 bases from J, with 15 bases between. The CDR3 sequence is 14 residues long. The CDR3 DNA reads TGTGCCAGCAGTGAACGGCAGGGAAGAGGTGAGCAGTACTTC. Translation gives CASSERQGRGEQYF.

The V call is TRBV25-1, the J call TRBJ2-1; TRBD1 might be the D (6 bases). Germline V gene sequence: CDR1 MGHDK, CDR2 SYGVNS. CDR3 size: 13 residues. V was shortened by 8 bases and J by 4 bases, with 12 bases between the two germline ends. The CDR3 loop reads CASRQGQYNEQFF. DNA for the CDR3: TGTGCCAGCCGCCAGGGGCAGTACAATGAGCAGTTCTTC.

This chain joins TRBV19 and TRBJ2-1; 10 bases are shared with TRBD2. J gave up 8 bases and V 3 bases, and 7 bases lay outside the gene matches. CDR1 and CDR2 (germline): LNHDA, SQIVND (reference sequence). The CDR3 spans 15 residues. CDR3 nucleotides: TGTGCCAGTAGTATTCAAGTAGCGGGAGGCGATGAGCAGTTCTTC. Translation gives CASSIQVAGGDEQFF. Looking up the rest from reference TRBV19 and TRBJ2-1 gives the full variable domain: DGGITQSPKYLFRKEGQNVTLSCEQNLNHDAMYWYRQDPGQGLRLIYYSQIVNDFQKGDIAEGYSVSREKKESFPLTVTSAQKNPTAFYLCASSIQVAGGDEQFFGPGTRLTVL.

The V gene is TRBV2, the J gene TRBJ2-3; 7 positions match TRBD2. The CDR3 sequence is 16 residues long. CDR1 and CDR2 from the germline V gene are SNHLY and FYNNEI. V gave up 1 base and J gave up 2 bases; unmatched junction bases: 6. CDR3 sequence: CASSEGSGANTDTQYF. CDR3 nucleotides: TGTGCCAGCAGTGAAGGGAGCGGGGCTAACACAGATACGCAGTATTTT. Using reference TRBV2 and TRBJ2-3 for the parts outside the CDR3, the full variable domain is EPEVTQTPSHQVTQMGQEVILRCVPISNHLYFYWYRQILGQKVEFLVSFYNNEISEKSEIFDDQFSVERPDGSNFTLKIRSTKLEDSAMYFCASSEGSGANTDTQYFGPGTRLTVL.

V is TRBV15 and J is TRBJ2-7, with a tentative D call TRBD1 (6 bases). Per the germline V gene, CDR1 is LNHNV and CDR2 is YYDKDF (reference sequence). The ends were cut back, 1 base at V and 6 bases at J, with 22 bases in the middle. The CDR3 totals 17 residues. CDR3 nucleotides: TGTGCCACCAGCAGAGCTCTTTCTAGGGGGTTTGATAGCGAGCAGTACTTC. Translating gives CATSRALSRGFDSEQYF.

V and J are TRBV5-6 and TRBJ2-5, with 9 bases aligning to TRBD2. CDR3 size: 15 residues. Losses at the gene ends were 0 bases for V and 5 bases for J; bases not matched to a gene: 5. The V gene's germline CDR1 is SGHDT and CDR2 YYEEEE. CDR3 protein: CASSLGGGAWETQYF. CDR3 coding DNA: TGTGCCAGCAGCTTGGGCGGGGGGGCGTGGGAGACCCAGTACTTC.

V usage is TRBV2 and J usage is TRBJ2-5, with D unclear. The CDR3 is 15 amino acids. Germline V gene sequence: CDR1 SNHLY, CDR2 FYNNEI. Trimming stripped 7 bases from V and 5 bases from J, with 20 bases between. The CDR3 region has the DNA TGTGCCAGCACCCAATCCCGCTACCGCATGGAGACCCAGTACTTC. Translation gives CASTQSRYRMETQYF.

Concerning this clone: Within the sample, other DNA sequences also encode this same CDR3. CDR3 DNA: TGCGCCAGCAGCCTAGGATCAGGGACGAACACCGGGGAGCTGTTTTTT. Protein sequence: CASSLGSGTNTGELFF. The chain uses TRBV5-1 and TRBJ2-2; D is possibly TRBD1 (5 bases). The CDR3 has 16 amino acids. Germline CDR1 and CDR2: SGHRS and YFSETQ. Deletions cut 4 bases from V and 0 bases from J, with 13 bases between. Combining the CDR3 with reference TRBV5-1 and TRBJ2-2 gives the whole variable domain KAGVTQTPRYLIKTRGQQVTLSCSPISGHRSVSWYQQTPGQGLQFLFEYFSETQRNKGNFPGRFSGRQFSNSRSEMNVSTLELGDSALYLCASSLGSGTNTGELFFGEGSRLTVL.

This chain joins TRBV9 and TRBJ2-7; 10 bases are a match to TRBD1. V lost 3 bases and J lost 5; bases outside the gene matches: 11. Germline-derived CDR1 and CDR2 are SGDLS and YYNGEE. This CDR3 contains 16 residues. The CDR3 region has the DNA TGTGCCAGCAGCGCTGGCACCGGGACAGGGGCTCACGAGCAGTACTTC. Translating it yields CASSAGTGTGAHEQYF. Based on the CDR3 plus reference TRBV9 and TRBJ2-7, the full variable domain is DSGVTQTPKHLITATGQRVTLRCSPRSGDLSVYWYQQSLDQGLQFLIQYYNGEERAKGNILERFSAQQFPDLHSELNLSSLELGDSALYFCASSAGTGTGAHEQYFGPGTRLTVT.

This clone was detected only once. The chain joins TRBV7-3 to TRBJ2-1; the match to TRBD2 covers 9 bases. This CDR3 spans 18 amino acids. The V and J ends lost 0 bases and 1 base, in that order; junction bases with no gene match: 7. Per germline, CDR1 SGHTA and CDR2 FQGTGA. CDR3 sequence (DNA): TGTGCCAGCAGCTTAACAGGGGGTAGCGGGAGATCCTACAATGAGCAGTTCTTC. As protein: CASSLTGGSGRSYNEQFF.

The chain couples TRBV10-3 to TRBJ1-1; 7 bases map to TRBD1. V gave up 2 bases and J gave up 7 bases; unmatched junction bases: 10. The CDR3 loop spans 15 amino acids. Germline CDR1 and CDR2: ENHRY and SYGVKD. In DNA, the CDR3 is TGTGCCATCAGTGAGCCCGACAGGGCCCACAATGAAGCTTTCTTT. This translates into CAISEPDRAHNEAFF.

This clone has a handful of counts. The chain combines TRBV6-4 with TRBJ2-3; 10 bases map to TRBD2. V lost 6 bases to trimming and J lost 0 bases; unmatched junction nucleotides: 3. The germline V gene encodes CDR1 MRHNA and CDR2 SNTAGT. The CDR3 extends over 15 amino acids. CDR3 protein: CASSPAGGSTDTQYF. The CDR3 DNA is TGTGCCAGCAGCCCAGCGGGGGGGAGCACAGATACGCAGTATTTT.

The chain uses TRBV11-2 and TRBJ2-7; D perhaps matches TRBD1 (6 bases). The CDR3 is 15 residues long. Trimming removed 9 bases from V and 4 bases from J, with 22 bases in between. The germline V gene encodes CDR1 SGHAT and CDR2 FQNNGV. In nucleotides, the CDR3 is TGTGCCAGTAGAAATCCGGGACACCGGTCTTACGAGCAGTACTTC. It translates to CASRNPGHRSYEQYF.

The chain employs TRBV28 and TRBJ2-1; 8 positions agree with TRBD2. There are 14 residues in the CDR3. J was trimmed by 8 bases and V by 7 bases; bases with no gene match: 10. The germline CDR1 and CDR2 sequences are MDHEN and SYDVKM. The CDR3 region is CASIRAGADHEQFF. In nucleotides, the CDR3 is TGTGCCAGCATCAGAGCGGGAGCAGACCATGAGCAGTTCTTC. The whole variable domain, remainder taken from reference TRBV28 and TRBJ2-1, is DVKVTQSSRYLVKRTGEKVFLECVQDMDHENMFWYRQDPGLGLRLIYFSYDVKMKEKGDIPEGYSVSREKKERFSLILESASTNQTSMYLCASIRAGADHEQFFGPGTRLTVL.

The J gene is TRBJ2-2, the V gene TRBV2, with 8 positions matching TRBD2. V lost 6 bases to trimming and J lost 4 bases; unmatched junction nucleotides: 10. CDR1 is SNHLY, CDR2 FYNNEI, per germline. The CDR3 consists of 16 residues. CDR3 DNA sequence: TGTGCCAGCAGGGAAAGGGGTAGCGGGGTCACCGGGGAGCTGTTTTTT. Encoded protein: CASRERGSGVTGELFF.

This clone was detected only a few times. The chain has TRBV19 and TRBJ2-5, with D perhaps TRBD1 (6 bases). Looked up from germline, CDR1 is LNHDA and CDR2 is SQIVND (reference sequence). CDR3 length equals 14 residues. The ends were cut back, 1 base at V and 1 base at J, with 7 bases in the middle. The CDR3 is CASSIGTAQETQYF. DNA of the CDR3: TGTGCCAGTAGTATAGGGACAGCCCAAGAGACCCAGTACTTC. Combining the CDR3 with reference TRBV19 and TRBJ2-5 gives the whole variable domain DGGITQSPKYLFRKEGQNVTLSCEQNLNHDAMYWYRQDPGQGLRLIYYSQIVNDFQKGDIAEGYSVSREKKESFPLTVTSAQKNPTAFYLCASSIGTAQETQYFGPGTRLLVL.

The genes are TRBV19 and TRBJ2-1; 8 bases match TRBD2. V was pared by 4 bases and J by 8 bases, with 19 bases of the junction left unmatched. Germline CDR1 and CDR2: LNHDA and SQIVND (reference sequence). The CDR3 contains 18 residues. The CDR3 DNA reads as TGTGCCAGTAGTAGTATCCTAAGGGCGGGAGGTAAGGCGGATGAGCAGTTCTTC. This gives the protein CASSSILRAGGKADEQFF.

The V call is TRBV4-3, the J call TRBJ2-3; TRBD2 matches at 10 bases. This CDR3 region has 15 residues. Germline loops: CDR1 LGHNA, CDR2 YSLEER. The V gene end was trimmed by 6 bases and the J gene end by 1 base; junction bases not matched to a gene: 4. This CDR3 reads CASSPLAGGTDTQYF. The CDR3 DNA follows: TGCGCCAGCAGTCCCCTAGCGGGGGGCACAGATACGCAGTATTTT.

The rearrangement links TRBV5-1 to TRBJ1-2; TRBD1 matches 9 bases. The germline V gene has CDR1 SGHRS and CDR2 YFSETQ. CDR3 length: 14 residues. The ends lost 4 bases at V and 5 bases at J; junction bases unmatched: 6. CDR3 in amino acids: CASSPDRGAYGYTF. DNA of the CDR3: TGCGCCAGCAGCCCAGACAGGGGGGCATATGGCTACACCTTC.

The chain joins TRBV6-6 to TRBJ1-2; weak D call: TRBD1 (6 bases). The CDR3 is 14 residues long. V lost 5 bases, J lost 3 bases, and 13 bases lay in between. Germline V gene lookup returns CDR1 MNHNY and CDR2 SVGAGI (reference sequence). The CDR3 DNA follows: TGTGCCAGCAGTAACCCTAAGGGGGACTATGGCTACACCTTC. Its translation: CASSNPKGDYGYTF.

The chain uses TRBV30 and TRBJ1-5; D is ambiguous. Germline assignment: CDR1 GTSNPN and CDR2 SVGIG (reference sequence). The CDR3 consists of 11 residues. The V end was cut by 3 bases, the J end by 5 bases, with 5 bases between. The CDR3 protein is CAWRAYQPQHF. The CDR3 nucleotides are TGTGCCTGGAGGGCTTATCAGCCCCAGCATTTT.

The chain carries TRBV19 and TRBJ2-7; 10 nucleotides match TRBD1. J was trimmed by 0 bases and V by 10 bases; bases with no gene match: 3. This CDR3 region has 13 residues. CDR1 LNHDA and CDR2 SQIVND come from the germline V gene (reference sequence). CDR3 nucleotide sequence: TGTGCCACTAGGGACAGGGGCTCCTACGAGCAGTACTTC. Translating it yields CATRDRGSYEQYF.

The V and J genes are TRBV14 and TRBJ2-1, with D perhaps matching TRBD2 (6 bases). Trimming removed 1 base at V and 7 bases at J, with 14 bases between. The CDR3 consists of 15 residues. Looked up from germline, CDR1 is SGHDN and CDR2 is FVKESK. In DNA, the CDR3 is TGTGCCAGCAGCCAAGGTTCGTGGGCGGGGAATGAGCAGTTCTTC. Residues: CASSQGSWAGNEQFF.

V and J are TRBV11-2 and TRBJ2-7; TRBD2 agrees at 11 bases. Germline-derived CDR1 and CDR2 are SGHAT and FQNNGV. The CDR3 has 14 amino acids. With V trimmed by 6 bases and J by 4 bases, 5 bases remained unmatched. CDR3 in amino acids: CASSHSGRAYEQYF. CDR3 coding DNA: TGTGCCAGCAGTCATAGCGGGAGGGCTTACGAGCAGTACTTC.

As regards this clone: Other DNA sequences from this sample encode an identical CDR3 as well. V gene TRBV5-6 combines with J gene TRBJ2-1, with no clear D. CDR3 length equals 14 residues. Trimming pared 1 base from V and 4 bases from J, leaving 9 bases between. Per the germline V gene, CDR1 is SGHDT and CDR2 is YYEEEE. The CDR3 loop reads CASSLPNRYNEQFF. In nucleotides, the CDR3 is TGTGCCAGCAGCTTGCCCAATAGATACAATGAGCAGTTCTTC.

The CDR3 DNA reads TGTGCCAGCAGCTGGGGCACCGGGACAGGGGGTTACAATGAGCAGTTCTTC. Amino acids: CASSWGTGTGGYNEQFF. The chain links TRBV5-6 to TRBJ2-1, with 11 bases that match TRBD1. Germline CDR1 is SGHDT and CDR2 is YYEEEE. Losses at the gene ends were 3 bases for V and 4 bases for J; bases not matched to a gene: 9. The CDR3 totals 17 residues. Complete variable domain (other parts from reference TRBV5-6 and TRBJ2-1): DAGVTQSPTHLIKTRGQQVTLRCSPKSGHDTVSWYQQALGQGPQFIFQYYEEEERQRGNFPDRFSGHQFPNYSSELNVNALLLGDSALYLCASSWGTGTGGYNEQFFGPGTRLTVL.

The V and J genes are TRBV11-2 and TRBJ1-5; possible D gene TRBD1, 5 bases. This CDR3 is 14 amino acids long. Trimming left V 5 bases short and J 1 base short, with 9 bases between. The germline V gene encodes CDR1 SGHAT and CDR2 FQNNGV. CDR3 DNA: TGTGCCAGCAGCCGGGGGTCCAGCAATCAGCCCCAGCATTTT. Translated: CASSRGSSNQPQHF.

The chain couples TRBV29-1 to TRBJ2-7, with unresolved D. V shed 3 bases and J shed 2 bases, with 8 bases lying between them. The CDR3 has 12 residues. Germline CDR1 and CDR2: SQVTM and ANQGSEA. CDR3 coding DNA: TGCAGCGTTGACCTAGGTACCTACGAGCAGTACTTC. Residues: CSVDLGTYEQYF.